A selection of T cell receptor beta chains follows, all from one sample in a study of blood T cell repertoires in COVID-19. Using immunoSEQ multiplex PCR, the repertoire was profiled, and TCRdb retains in-frame clones only, with some absent. The data show around 130,000 clones, around 86% seen once. Input material: peripheral blood. The receptors come from a human donor in a cohort sampled during active COVID-19. Each CDR3 is given with its conserved first and last residue. D genes are given only for firm matches. The listing skips clone size in some rows; elsewhere it reads once, few, many or a size class.

D,length,V,size,J,CDR3,DNA
TRBD2,17,TRBV7-2,few,TRBJ2-2,CASSLSGERGNTGELFF,TGTGCCAGCAGTTTATCTGGGGAGCGGGGGAACACCGGGGAGCTGTTTTTT
TRBD2,16,TRBV7-3,-,TRBJ2-3,CASSLHLAEPTDTQYF,TGTGCCAGCAGCTTACATCTAGCGGAGCCCACAGATACGCAGTATTTT
TRBD2,19,TRBV19,many,TRBJ2-1,CASSMVGTSGRSSYNEQFF,TGTGCCAGTAGTATGGTGGGGACTAGCGGAAGGAGCTCCTACAATGAGCAGTTCTTC
-,13,TRBV7-2,-,TRBJ2-3,CASSFPGTDTQYF,TGTGCCAGCAGCTTCCCGGGCACAGATACGCAGTATTTT
-,15,TRBV24-1,-,TRBJ2-3,CATSDSPGEGDTQYF,TGTGCCACCAGTGATTCCCCGGGAGAGGGAGATACGCAGTATTTT
TRBD1,15,TRBV19,-,TRBJ2-2,CASSTRDRGTGELFF,TGTGCCAGTAGTACCCGGGACAGGGGCACCGGGGAGCTGTTTTTT
TRBD2,14,TRBV6-5,-,TRBJ2-2,CASRGTSGAGELFF,TGTGCCAGCAGAGGGACTAGCGGGGCCGGGGAGCTGTTTTTT
TRBD1,16,TRBV5-8,-,TRBJ2-3,CASSSGTGGKSDTQYF,TGTGCCAGCAGCTCCGGGACAGGGGGCAAATCAGATACGCAGTATTTT
-,15,TRBV7-2,-,TRBJ2-3,CASSLRSPITDTQYF,TGTGCCAGCAGCTTAAGATCGCCTATCACAGATACGCAGTATTTT
TRBD2,14,TRBV27,-,TRBJ2-3,CASGETSGPDTQYF,TGTGCCAGCGGGGAGACTAGCGGTCCAGATACGCAGTATTTT
-,11,TRBV28,-,TRBJ2-7,CASSRQDEQYF,TGTGCCAGCAGTAGACAGGACGAGCAGTACTTC
TRBD1,17,TRBV27,-,TRBJ1-5,CASRPGQVESRNQPQHF,TGTGCCAGCAGACCGGGACAGGTGGAAAGTAGGAATCAGCCCCAGCATTTT
-,18,TRBV6-4,-,TRBJ2-1,CASSGALHPDSSYNEQFF,TGTGCCAGCAGTGGGGCACTCCACCCTGACAGCTCCTACAATGAGCAGTTCTTC
-,13,TRBV10-1,-,TRBJ2-1,CASSRDTGDSQFF,TGCGCCAGCAGCAGAGATACAGGAGACTCCCAATTCTTC